This TCR beta chain appears in the sequencing data of a study of blood T cells in healthy people across ages. Study overall: Capturing about one barcoded beta molecule per two T cells was achieved by template switching. Study-wide results and limits: Per million T cells, TCR beta diversity dropped about linearly as age rose.

CDR1 SGHTA and CDR2 FQGNSA come from the germline V gene. Trimming pared 5 bases from V and 4 bases from J, leaving 14 bases between. The CDR3 consists of 14 residues. The use of a sample-barcoded 5' primer and a J-beta primer mix characterized a second PCR of about 7 to 12 cycles. From the 5' RACE reads, TCRdb called clonotypes with MiXCR, one entry per CDR3 protein. The sample gives about 600,000 distinct CDR3 sequences, under 55% of which show up once; about 22% is in the top ten. Note on this clonotype: Antigen specificity is unknown.

This sequence originates from a man older than 75 in good health. The chain recombines TRBV7-2 with TRBJ1-2; possible D gene TRBD1, 6 bases. Specimen: blood. As DNA, the CDR3 is TGTGCCAGCAGCACCTGGGGGGCAGGCTATGGCTACACCTTC. It translates to CASSTWGAGYGYTF.